Listed here are 9 T cell receptor beta chains from one sample, sequenced in a study of persistence of HIV-infected CD4 T cells. The immunoSEQ assay was version 4, run in survey mode. The method was immunoSEQ multiplex PCR; TCRdb's version includes in-frame clones alone and lacks a portion of them. The sample consists of approximately 30,000 clones, roughly 87% of them appearing once. Cells were stimulated with CMV-infected fibroblast lysates at approximately 10 ug/mL. Sorted nonresponding memory CD4+ T cells were CD40L-negative, CD69-negative, CD45RO-high. Their target antigens are unknown. The sequences come from CD4+ T cells sorted from PBMCs after approximately 20-hour stimulation, collected from a patient who received antiretroviral therapy. These receptors were collected from an adult woman with HIV who was CMV-seropositive.

The chain carries TRBV2 and TRBJ1-2; possible D gene TRBD1, 5 bases. The CDR3 runs 12 residues. Germline-derived CDR1 and CDR2 are SNHLY and FYNNEI. Trimming took off 8 bases at V and 7 bases at J, with 14 bases between the two ends. The CDR3 DNA is TGTGCCAGCGGCCCGGACACCGGTGGCTACACCTTC. Protein: CASGPDTGGYTF.

The chain carries TRBV2 and TRBJ1-2; 9 bases match TRBD1. The CDR3 covers 14 residues. CDR1 is SNHLY, CDR2 FYNNEI, per germline. V was pared by 3 bases and J by 5 bases, with 4 bases of the junction left unmatched. For the CDR3, the DNA is TGTGCCAGCAGTGAGGACAGGGGTCGGTATGGCTACACCTTC. Protein product: CASSEDRGRYGYTF.

This clone occurred once. The genes are TRBV11-3 and TRBJ2-2; D is undetermined. Germline V gene sequence: CDR1 SGHNT, CDR2 YENEEA. Trimming shortened V by 7 bases and J by 2 bases, and 5 bases separated the two germline ends. CDR3 size: 12 residues. CDR3 nucleotide sequence: TGTGCCAGCAAGAGAAACACCGGGGAGCTGTTTTTT. Its translation is CASKRNTGELFF.

The V call is TRBV2, the J call TRBJ1-1; a possible D gene is TRBD1 (5 bases). V was pared by 4 bases and J by 3 bases, with 12 bases between. Germline V gives CDR1 SNHLY, CDR2 FYNNEI. This CDR3 comprises 14 residues. The CDR3 coding sequence is TGTGCCAGCAGTGTCAGGGTGTCGGACACTGAAGCTTTCTTT. It is translated as CASSVRVSDTEAFF.

This clone came up once. The rearrangement uses TRBV19 and TRBJ2-3; 7 positions match TRBD2. V lost 3 bases and J lost 0; bases outside the gene matches: 9. This CDR3 has 17 amino acids. The germline V gene encodes CDR1 LNHDA and CDR2 SQIVND (reference sequence). The CDR3 DNA reads as TGTGCCAGTAGTATGGGTTGGGGAGGGTCTAGCACAGATACGCAGTATTTT. Translating it yields CASSMGWGGSSTDTQYF.

The chain joins TRBV5-5 to TRBJ2-1; no clear D. CDR1 is SGHKS and CDR2 is YYEKEE in the germline V gene (reference sequence). With 6 bases removed from V and 7 bases from J, the gap between germline ends came to 20 bases. The CDR3 consists of 15 residues. The CDR3 nucleotides read TGTGCCAGCACAGGAATCGTGAGTCTTGTGAATGAGCAGTTCTTC. This gives the protein CASTGIVSLVNEQFF.

This chain links TRBV27 with TRBJ2-3; D is possibly TRBD1 or TRBD2 (5 bases each). The V and J ends lost 8 bases and 0 bases respectively, with 12 bases between them. CDR1 and CDR2 from the germline V gene are MNHEY and SMNVEV (reference sequence). CDR3 size: 14 residues. The CDR3 DNA reads TGTGCCAGCGGGGCCAGCGGTAGCACAGATACGCAGTATTTT. Translation: CASGASGSTDTQYF.

This clone was picked up one time. The V and J genes are TRBV19 and TRBJ2-3; TRBD1 matches at 9 bases. Germline CDR1 LNHDA, CDR2 SQIVND (reference sequence). The V segment lost 5 bases and the J segment 6 bases; nucleotides outside the gene matches: 12. The CDR3 covers 16 residues. The CDR3 nucleotides are TGTGCCAGTAGTGGCGGGACAGGGAATGTAAGGGATACGCAGTATTTT. Residues: CASSGGTGNVRDTQYF.

The rearrangement uses TRBV19 and TRBJ1-2; TRBD1 is a possible D gene (6 bases). Trimming left V 5 bases short and J 3 bases short, with 10 bases between. CDR1 and CDR2 (germline): LNHDA, SQIVND (reference sequence). This CDR3 comprises 13 residues. CDR3 sequence reads: CASSRQAHYGYTF. CDR3 coding DNA: TGTGCCAGTAGTCGACAGGCCCACTATGGCTACACCTTC. The entire variable domain, with the rest obtained from reference TRBV19 and TRBJ1-2, is as follows: DGGITQSPKYLFRKEGQNVTLSCEQNLNHDAMYWYRQDPGQGLRLIYYSQIVNDFQKGDIAEGYSVSREKKESFPLTVTSAQKNPTAFYLCASSRQAHYGYTFGSGTRLTVV.